This T cell receptor beta chain was found in a study of cytomegalovirus exposure and HLA in healthy donors. The PCR had 60 Vbeta and 13 Jbeta primers. TCRdb's table, derived via immunoSEQ multiplex PCR, lists solely in-frame clones and lacks some. Among some 130,000 clones, around 77% were seen once, and the ten largest hold about 4.5%. The V gene lost 5 bases and the J gene lost 6 bases, with 14 bases spanning the gap. CDR1 is LNHDA, CDR2 SQIVND, per germline (reference sequence). The CDR3 covers 14 residues. V usage is TRBV19 and J usage is TRBJ1-5, with D perhaps matching TRBD1 (5 bases). The sample comprised PBMCs. This receptor was identified in a young man in good health. This CDR3 is CASSEGSDSQPQHF. The CDR3 DNA reads as TGTGCCAGTAGTGAAGGATCAGACAGTCAGCCCCAGCATTTT. The variable domain in full, completed from reference TRBV19 and TRBJ1-5, reads DGGITQSPKYLFRKEGQNVTLSCEQNLNHDAMYWYRQDPGQGLRLIYYSQIVNDFQKGDIAEGYSVSREKKESFPLTVTSAQKNPTAFYLCASSEGSDSQPQHFGDGTRLSIL.